This T cell receptor beta chain was sequenced for a study of blood T cell repertoires in COVID-19. Study as a whole: PBMCs, B-cell-depleted T cells, or T cells were the source of the cDNA or gDNA that made up the material.

Authors' analysis steps: Amplification of reference gene primers provided the estimated nucleated cell counts. The table came from immunoSEQ multiplex PCR; TCRdb's copy has only in-frame clones and leaves some out. V, J and clone size reflect that table, while D and trimming were determined from the DNA. The repertoire holds over 120,000 clones, with over 70% as singletons. From germline, CDR1 is MDHEN and CDR2 SYDVKM. Trimming cost V 5 bases and J 0 bases, with 8 bases left between them. The CDR3 length is 14 residues. The receptor was derived from a woman aged 55-75 years with acute or convalescent COVID-19. The genes are TRBV28 and TRBJ1-3; D is ambiguous. Material: peripheral blood. CDR3: CASSPTGSGNTIYF. The CDR3 bases are TGTGCCAGCAGTCCAACGGGCTCTGGAAACACCATATATTTT.